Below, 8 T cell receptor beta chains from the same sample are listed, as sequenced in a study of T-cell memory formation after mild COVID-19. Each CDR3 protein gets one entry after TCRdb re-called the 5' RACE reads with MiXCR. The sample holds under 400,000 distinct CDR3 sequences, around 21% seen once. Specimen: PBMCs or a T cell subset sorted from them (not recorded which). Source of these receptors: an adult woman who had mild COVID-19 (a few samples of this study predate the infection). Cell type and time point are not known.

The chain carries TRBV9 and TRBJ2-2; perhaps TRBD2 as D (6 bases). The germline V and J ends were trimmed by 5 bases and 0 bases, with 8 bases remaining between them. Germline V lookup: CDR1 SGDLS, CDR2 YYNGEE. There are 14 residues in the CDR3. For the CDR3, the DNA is TGTGCCAGCAGGACTAGAACGAACACCGGGGAGCTGTTTTTT. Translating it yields CASRTRTNTGELFF.

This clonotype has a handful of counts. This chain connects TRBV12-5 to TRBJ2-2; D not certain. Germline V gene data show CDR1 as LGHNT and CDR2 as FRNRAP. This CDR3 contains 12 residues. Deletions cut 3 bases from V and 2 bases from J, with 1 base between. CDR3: CASGFNTGELFF. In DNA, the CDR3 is TGTGCTAGTGGTTTCAACACCGGGGAGCTGTTTTTT.

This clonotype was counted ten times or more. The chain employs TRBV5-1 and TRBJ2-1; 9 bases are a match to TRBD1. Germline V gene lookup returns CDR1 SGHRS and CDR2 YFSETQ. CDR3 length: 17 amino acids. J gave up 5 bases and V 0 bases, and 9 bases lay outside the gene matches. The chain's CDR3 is CASSLEMGQGNNNEQFF. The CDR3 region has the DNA TGCGCCAGCAGCTTGGAGATGGGACAGGGTAATAACAATGAGCAGTTCTTC.

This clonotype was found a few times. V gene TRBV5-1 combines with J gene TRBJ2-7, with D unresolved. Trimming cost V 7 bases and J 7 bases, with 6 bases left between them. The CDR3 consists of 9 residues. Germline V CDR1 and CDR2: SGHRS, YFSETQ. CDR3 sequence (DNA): TGCGCCAGCCAGGAGGAGCAGTACTTC. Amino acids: CASQEEQYF.

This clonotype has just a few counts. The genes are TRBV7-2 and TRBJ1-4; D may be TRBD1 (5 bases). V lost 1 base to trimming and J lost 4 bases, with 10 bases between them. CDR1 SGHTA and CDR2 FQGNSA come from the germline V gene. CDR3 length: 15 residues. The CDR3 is CASSLGDRDNEKLFF. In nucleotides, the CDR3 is TGTGCCAGCAGCTTAGGGGACCGGGATAATGAAAAACTGTTTTTT.

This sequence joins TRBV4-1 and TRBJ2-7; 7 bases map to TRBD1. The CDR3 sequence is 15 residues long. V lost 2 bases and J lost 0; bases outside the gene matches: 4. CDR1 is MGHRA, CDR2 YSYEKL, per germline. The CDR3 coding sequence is TGCGCCAGCAGCCAACGGACAGGAATCTCCTACGAGCAGTACTTC. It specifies CASSQRTGISYEQYF.

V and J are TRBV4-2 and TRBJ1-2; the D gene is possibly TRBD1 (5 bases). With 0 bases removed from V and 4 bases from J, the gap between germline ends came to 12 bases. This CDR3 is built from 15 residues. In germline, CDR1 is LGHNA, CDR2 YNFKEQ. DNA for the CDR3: TGTGCCAGCAGCCAAGATCAGGGAGGCGGCTATGGCTACACCTTC. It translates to CASSQDQGGGYGYTF.

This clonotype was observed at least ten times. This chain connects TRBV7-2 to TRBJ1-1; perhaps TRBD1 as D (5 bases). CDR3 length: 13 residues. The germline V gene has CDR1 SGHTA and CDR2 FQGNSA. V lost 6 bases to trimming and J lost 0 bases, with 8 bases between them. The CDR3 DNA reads TGTGCCAGCAGGGAGGACATGAACACTGAAGCTTTCTTT. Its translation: CASREDMNTEAFF.